This entry concerns a single TCR beta chain. The antigen remains undetermined. Deletions cut 0 bases from V and 4 bases from J, with 12 bases between. Germline V gives CDR1 MGHRA, CDR2 YSYEKL. CDR3 length equals 15 residues. The sample originates from a study of cytomegalovirus exposure and HLA in healthy donors. Findings and caveats of the study: The study recorded over 150 TCR beta chains that were cytomegalovirus-associated. It was found in a later analysis that first-cohort TCR clusters tended to co-occur in the 130 or so validation repertoires.

The table came from immunoSEQ multiplex PCR; TCRdb's copy has only in-frame clones and leaves some out. Of roughly 150,000 clones in the sample, approximately 88% were seen once. The 120-subject validation cohort, separate from the roughly 670-subject first cohort, included the donors. The chain links TRBV4-1 to TRBJ1-1; a weak D match, TRBD1 (5 bases). The sequenced sample was PBMCs. This TCR was sampled from a man younger than 45 in good health and CMV-seropositive. The CDR3: CASSQDPGLSTEAFF. The CDR3 DNA sequence: TGCGCCAGCAGCCAAGATCCAGGGTTGAGCACTGAAGCTTTCTTT.